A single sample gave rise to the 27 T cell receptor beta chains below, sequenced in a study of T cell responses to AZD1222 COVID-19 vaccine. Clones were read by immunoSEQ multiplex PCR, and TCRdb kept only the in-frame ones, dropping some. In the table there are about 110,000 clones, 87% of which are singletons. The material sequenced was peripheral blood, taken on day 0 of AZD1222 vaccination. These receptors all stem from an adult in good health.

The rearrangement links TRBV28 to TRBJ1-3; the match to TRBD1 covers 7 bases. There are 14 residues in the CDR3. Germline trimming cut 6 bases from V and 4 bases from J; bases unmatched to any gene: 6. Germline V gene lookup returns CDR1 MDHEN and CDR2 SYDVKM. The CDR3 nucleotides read TGTGCCAGCAGGGGAACAGGGGTCGGAAACACCATATATTTT. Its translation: CASRGTGVGNTIYF.

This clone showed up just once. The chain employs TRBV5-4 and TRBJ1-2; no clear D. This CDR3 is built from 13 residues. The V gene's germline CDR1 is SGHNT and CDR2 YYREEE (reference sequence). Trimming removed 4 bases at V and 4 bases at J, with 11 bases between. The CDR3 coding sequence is TGTGCCAGCAGCAGAGGTACGGGCTATGGCTACACCTTC. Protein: CASSRGTGYGYTF.

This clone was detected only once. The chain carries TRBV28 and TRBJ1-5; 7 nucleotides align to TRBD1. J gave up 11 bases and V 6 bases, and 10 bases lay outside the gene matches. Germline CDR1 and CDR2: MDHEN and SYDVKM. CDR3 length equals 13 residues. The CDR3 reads CASREDRPSAQHF. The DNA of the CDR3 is TGTGCCAGCAGGGAGGACAGGCCCTCGGCCCAGCATTTT.

CDR3 DNA: TGTGCCAGCAGCCTTCCACAGGGGGTTAACTATGGCTACACCTTC. Translating it yields CASSLPQGVNYGYTF. This chain links TRBV6-6 with TRBJ1-2, with TRBD1 identical over 8 bases. Germline-derived CDR1 and CDR2 are MNHNY and SVGAGI (reference sequence). V lost 6 bases and J lost 1; bases outside the gene matches: 7. There are 15 residues in the CDR3.

The CDR3 is CASSVGTTSTDTQYF. CDR3 DNA sequence: TGTGCCAGCAGCGTCGGGACAACTAGCACAGATACGCAGTATTTT. The gene calls are TRBV9 and TRBJ2-3, with D possibly matching TRBD1 (6 bases). Trimming left V 2 bases short and J 0 bases short, with 10 bases between. The CDR3 consists of 15 residues. Germline V CDR1 and CDR2: SGDLS, YYNGEE.

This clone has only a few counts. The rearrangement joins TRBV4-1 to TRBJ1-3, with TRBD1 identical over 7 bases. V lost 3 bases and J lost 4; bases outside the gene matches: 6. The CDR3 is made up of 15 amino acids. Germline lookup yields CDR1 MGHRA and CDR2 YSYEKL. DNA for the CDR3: TGCGCCAGCAGCCAGGAAGACAGGGCGGGAAACACCATATATTTT. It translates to CASSQEDRAGNTIYF.

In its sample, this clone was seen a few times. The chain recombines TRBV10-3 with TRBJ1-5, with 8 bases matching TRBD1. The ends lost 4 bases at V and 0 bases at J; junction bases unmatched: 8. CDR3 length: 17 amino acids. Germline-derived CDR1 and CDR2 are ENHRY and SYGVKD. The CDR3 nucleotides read TGTGCCATCAGTGCAACAGGGGGAGGTTATAGCAATCAGCCCCAGCATTTT. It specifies CAISATGGGYSNQPQHF.

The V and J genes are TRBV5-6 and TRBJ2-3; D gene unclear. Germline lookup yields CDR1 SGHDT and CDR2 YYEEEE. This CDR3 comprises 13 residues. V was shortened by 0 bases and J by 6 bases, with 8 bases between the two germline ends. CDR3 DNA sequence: TGTGCCAGCAGCTTGGAAGGGTGGGATACGCAGTATTTT. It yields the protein CASSLEGWDTQYF.

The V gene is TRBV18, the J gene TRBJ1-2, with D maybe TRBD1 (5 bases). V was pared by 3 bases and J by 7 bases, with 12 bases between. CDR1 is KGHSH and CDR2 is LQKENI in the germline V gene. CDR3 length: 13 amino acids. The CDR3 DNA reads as TGTGCCAGCTCACCCCCGCAGGGATTTGGCTACACCTTC. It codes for CASSPPQGFGYTF.

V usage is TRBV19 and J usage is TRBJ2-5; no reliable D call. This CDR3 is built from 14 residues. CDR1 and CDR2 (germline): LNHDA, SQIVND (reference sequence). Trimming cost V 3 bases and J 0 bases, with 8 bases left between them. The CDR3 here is CASSITENQETQYF. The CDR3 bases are TGTGCCAGTAGTATTACCGAGAACCAAGAGACCCAGTACTTC.

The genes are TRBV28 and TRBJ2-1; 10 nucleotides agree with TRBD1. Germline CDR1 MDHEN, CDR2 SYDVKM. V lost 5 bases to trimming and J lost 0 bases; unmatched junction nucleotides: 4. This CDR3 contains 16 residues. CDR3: CASSPWTGGSYNEQFF. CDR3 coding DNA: TGTGCCAGCAGTCCCTGGACAGGGGGCTCCTACAATGAGCAGTTCTTC.

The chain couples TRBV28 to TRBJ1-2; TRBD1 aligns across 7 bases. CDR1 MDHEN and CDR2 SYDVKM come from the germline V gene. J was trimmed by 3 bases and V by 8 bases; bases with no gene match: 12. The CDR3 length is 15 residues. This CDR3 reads CASWGGQGGHYGYTF. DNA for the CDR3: TGTGCCAGCTGGGGGGGCCAGGGGGGACACTATGGCTACACCTTC.

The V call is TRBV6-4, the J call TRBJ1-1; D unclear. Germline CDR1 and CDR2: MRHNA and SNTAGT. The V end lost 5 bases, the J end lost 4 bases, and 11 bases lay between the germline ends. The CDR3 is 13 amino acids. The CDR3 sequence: CASSKQEGTEAFF. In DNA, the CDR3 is TGTGCCAGCAGTAAACAAGAGGGCACTGAAGCTTTCTTT.

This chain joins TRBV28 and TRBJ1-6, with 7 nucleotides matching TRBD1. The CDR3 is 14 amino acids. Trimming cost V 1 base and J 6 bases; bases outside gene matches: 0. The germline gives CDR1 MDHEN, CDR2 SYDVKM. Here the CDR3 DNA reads TGTGCCAGCAGTTTATACAGGGGTAATTCACCCCTCCACTTT. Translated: CASSLYRGNSPLHF.

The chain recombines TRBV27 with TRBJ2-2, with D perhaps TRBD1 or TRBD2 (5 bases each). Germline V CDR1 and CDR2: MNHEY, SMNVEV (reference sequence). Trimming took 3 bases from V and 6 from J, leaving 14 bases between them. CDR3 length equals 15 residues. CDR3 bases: TGTGCCAGCAGTTTGATCGGGGCGGTTCCCGGGGAGCTGTTTTTT. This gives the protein CASSLIGAVPGELFF.

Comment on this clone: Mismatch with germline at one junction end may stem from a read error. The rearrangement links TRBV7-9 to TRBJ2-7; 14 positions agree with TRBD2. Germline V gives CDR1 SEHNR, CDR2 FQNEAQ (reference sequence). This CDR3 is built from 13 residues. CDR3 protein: CASSPRTSGRFLF. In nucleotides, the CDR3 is TGTGCCAGCAGCCCGAGGACTAGCGGGAGGTTTCTCTTC.

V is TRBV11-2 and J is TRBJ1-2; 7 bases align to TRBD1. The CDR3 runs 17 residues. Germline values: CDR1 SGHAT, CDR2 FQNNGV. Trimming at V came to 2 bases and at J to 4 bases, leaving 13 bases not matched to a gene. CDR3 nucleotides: TGTGCCAGCAGCTTAAGGTCGTCGGGGACAGCAGTCTATGGCTACACCTTC. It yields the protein CASSLRSSGTAVYGYTF. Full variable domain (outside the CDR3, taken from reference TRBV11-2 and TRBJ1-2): EAGVAQSPRYKIIEKRQSVAFWCNPISGHATLYWYQQILGQGPKLLIQFQNNGVVDDSQLPKDRFSAERLKGVDSTLKIQPAKLEDSAVYLCASSLRSSGTAVYGYTFGSGTRLTVV.

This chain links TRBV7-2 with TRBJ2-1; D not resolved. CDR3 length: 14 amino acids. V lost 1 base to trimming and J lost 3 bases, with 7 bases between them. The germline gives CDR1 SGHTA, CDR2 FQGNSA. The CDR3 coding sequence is TGTGCCAGCAGCTTAGGGGTGGTCTACAATGAGCAGTTCTTC. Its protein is CASSLGVVYNEQFF.

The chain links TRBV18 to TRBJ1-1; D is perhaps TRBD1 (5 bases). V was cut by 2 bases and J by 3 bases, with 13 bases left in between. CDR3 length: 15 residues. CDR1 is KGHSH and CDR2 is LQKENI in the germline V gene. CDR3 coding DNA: TGTGCCAGCTCACCAGGGAGGGGCCGGGACACTGAAGCTTTCTTT. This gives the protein CASSPGRGRDTEAFF. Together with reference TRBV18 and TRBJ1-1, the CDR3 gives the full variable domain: NAGVMQNPRHLVRRRGQEARLRCSPMKGHSHVYWYRQLPEEGLKFMVYLQKENIIDESGMPKERFSAEFPKEGPSILRIQQVVRGDSAAYFCASSPGRGRDTEAFFGQGTRLTVV.

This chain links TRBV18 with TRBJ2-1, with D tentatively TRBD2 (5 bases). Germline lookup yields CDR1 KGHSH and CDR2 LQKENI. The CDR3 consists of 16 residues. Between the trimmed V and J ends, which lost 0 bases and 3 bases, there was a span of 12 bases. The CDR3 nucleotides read TGTGCCAGCTCACCACCCACGGCGGGTTTCTACAATGAGCAGTTCTTC. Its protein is CASSPPTAGFYNEQFF.

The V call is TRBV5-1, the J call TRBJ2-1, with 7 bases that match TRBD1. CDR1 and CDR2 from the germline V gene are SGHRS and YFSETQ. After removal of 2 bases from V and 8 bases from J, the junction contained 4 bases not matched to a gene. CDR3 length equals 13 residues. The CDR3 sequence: CASSLQGFDEQFF. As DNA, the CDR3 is TGCGCCAGCAGCTTACAGGGGTTCGATGAGCAGTTCTTC.

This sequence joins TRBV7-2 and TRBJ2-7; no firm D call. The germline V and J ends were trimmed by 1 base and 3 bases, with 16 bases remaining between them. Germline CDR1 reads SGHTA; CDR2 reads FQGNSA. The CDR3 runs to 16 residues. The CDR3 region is CASSLDGVGYDYEQYF. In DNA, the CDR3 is TGTGCCAGCAGCTTAGATGGGGTAGGGTATGACTACGAGCAGTACTTC.

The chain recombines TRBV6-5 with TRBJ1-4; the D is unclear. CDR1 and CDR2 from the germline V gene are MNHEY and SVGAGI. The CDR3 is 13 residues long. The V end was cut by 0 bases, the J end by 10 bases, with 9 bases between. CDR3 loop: CASSYSTRGKLFF. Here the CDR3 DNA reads TGTGCCAGCAGTTACTCGACAAGAGGAAAACTGTTTTTT.

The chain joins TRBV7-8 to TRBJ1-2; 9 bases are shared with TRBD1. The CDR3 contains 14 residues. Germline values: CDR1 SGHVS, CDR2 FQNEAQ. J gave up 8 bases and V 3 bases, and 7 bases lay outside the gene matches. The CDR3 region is CASSFQQGAGGYTF. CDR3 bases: TGTGCCAGCAGCTTTCAACAGGGGGCTGGAGGCTACACCTTC. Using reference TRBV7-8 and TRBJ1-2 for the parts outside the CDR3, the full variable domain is GAGVSQSPRYKVAKRGQDVALRCDPISGHVSLFWYQQALGQGPEFLTYFQNEAQLDKSGLPSDRFFAERPEGSVSTLKIQRTQQEDSAVYLCASSFQQGAGGYTFGSGTRLTVV.

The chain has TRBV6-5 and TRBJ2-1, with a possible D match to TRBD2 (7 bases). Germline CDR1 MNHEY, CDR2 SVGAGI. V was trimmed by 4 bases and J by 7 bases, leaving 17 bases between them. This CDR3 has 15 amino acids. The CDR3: CASSSALGGRNEQFF. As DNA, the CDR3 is TGTGCCAGCAGTTCGGCACTGGGGGGGCGTAATGAGCAGTTCTTC.

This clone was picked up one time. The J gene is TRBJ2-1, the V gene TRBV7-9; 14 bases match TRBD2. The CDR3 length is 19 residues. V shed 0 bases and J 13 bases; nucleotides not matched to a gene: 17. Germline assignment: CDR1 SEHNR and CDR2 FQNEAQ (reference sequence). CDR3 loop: CASSLAVEFRGLAGESQFF. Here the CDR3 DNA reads TGTGCCAGCAGCTTAGCAGTCGAATTTAGGGGACTAGCGGGAGAGTCACAGTTCTTC.

The CDR3 DNA sequence: TGTGCCAGCAGCTTAGTTCCTATGAACACTGAAGCTTTCTTT. This sequence encodes CASSLVPMNTEAFF. The chain joins TRBV11-2 to TRBJ1-1; D gene unclear. V lost 1 base and J 0 bases, leaving 6 bases between the germline ends. The CDR3 length is 14 residues. The germline CDR1 and CDR2 sequences are SGHAT and FQNNGV.